A single sample is the source of the 2 T cell receptor beta chains below, sequenced in a study of T cell changes during pregnancy in multiple sclerosis. Sequenced by immunoSEQ multiplex PCR; TCRdb stores in-frame clones only, minus some. The table has about 53,000 clones, around 87% seen once. The source material was peripheral blood, sampled after pregnancy. These receptors all stem from a female donor in good health, enrolled as a control in a pregnancy study.

The J gene is TRBJ2-1, the V gene TRBV9, with D possibly matching TRBD2 (5 bases). The V end lost 3 bases, the J end lost 8 bases, and 15 bases lay between the germline ends. CDR3 length: 14 amino acids. Germline CDR1 and CDR2: SGDLS and YYNGEE. The CDR3 nucleotides read TGTGCCAGCAGCGCCCGCGGGCCCCTCGATGAGCAGTTCTTC. It is translated as CASSARGPLDEQFF.

This clone was counted a single time. The V and J genes are TRBV30 and TRBJ2-7; 8 bases are shared with TRBD1. V dropped 8 bases and J dropped 3; count of bases not matched to a gene: 9. The CDR3 is 13 amino acids. The germline CDR1 and CDR2 sequences are GTSNPN and SVGIG (reference sequence). CDR3 sequence (DNA): TGTGCCAGCGGACAGGGAATAGTCTACGAGCAGTACTTC. This translates into CASGQGIVYEQYF.